Below, 18 T cell receptor beta chains from the same sample are listed, as sequenced in a study of control samples from healthy donors and cancer patients. Libraries were prepared by immunoSEQ multiplex PCR; TCRdb keeps only in-frame clonotypes and omits some of them. Found here are about 140,000 clones, under 95% of them singletons; the top ten hold less than 15%. Sequencing was carried out using blood. Receptors originate from a man aged 40-55 years in good health.

This clone was seen just once. The chain recombines TRBV15 with TRBJ2-7, with D tentatively TRBD2 (6 bases). Between the trimmed V and J ends, which lost 0 bases and 7 bases, there was a span of 13 bases. The CDR3 loop spans 14 amino acids. Germline V gene sequence: CDR1 LNHNV, CDR2 YYDKDF (reference sequence). CDR3 amino acids: CATSRDWRAGEQYF. DNA of the CDR3: TGTGCCACCAGCAGAGATTGGAGGGCAGGGGAGCAGTACTTC. The variable domain in full, completed from reference TRBV15 and TRBJ2-7, reads DAMVIQNPRYQVTQFGKPVTLSCSQTLNHNVMYWYQQKSSQAPKLLFHYYDKDFNNEADTPDNFQSRRPNTSFCFLDIRSPGLGDTAMYLCATSRDWRAGEQYFGPGTRLTVT.

This sequence joins TRBV9 and TRBJ2-5, with D hard to call. The CDR3 sequence is 14 residues long. Germline CDR1 SGDLS, CDR2 YYNGEE. V was trimmed by 0 bases and J by 3 bases, leaving 9 bases between them. CDR3 protein: CASSVAGSEETQYF. The CDR3 bases are TGTGCCAGCAGCGTAGCTGGAAGTGAAGAGACCCAGTACTTC.

This chain joins TRBV19 and TRBJ1-2; the match to TRBD1 covers 7 bases. J gave up 3 bases and V 5 bases, and 3 bases lay outside the gene matches. The V gene's germline CDR1 is LNHDA and CDR2 SQIVND (reference sequence). This CDR3 has 13 amino acids. The CDR3 nucleotides are TGTGCCAGTAGTGGAGGGACAGACTATGGCTACACCTTC. Amino acids: CASSGGTDYGYTF.

V and J are TRBV5-6 and TRBJ1-1; D not resolved. V lost 4 bases and J lost 1, with 11 bases in between. This CDR3 is 14 amino acids long. Germline V lookup: CDR1 SGHDT, CDR2 YYEEEE. CDR3 sequence reads: CASSPGPGNTEAFF. Written as DNA, the CDR3 is TGTGCCAGCAGCCCAGGACCAGGGAACACTGAAGCTTTCTTT. Full variable domain (outside the CDR3, taken from reference TRBV5-6 and TRBJ1-1): DAGVTQSPTHLIKTRGQQVTLRCSPKSGHDTVSWYQQALGQGPQFIFQYYEEEERQRGNFPDRFSGHQFPNYSSELNVNALLLGDSALYLCASSPGPGNTEAFFGQGTRLTVV.

The chain carries TRBV20-1 and TRBJ2-7; 8 bases are shared with TRBD2. V was pared by 3 bases and J by 2 bases, with 6 bases of the junction left unmatched. CDR1 and CDR2 from the germline V gene are DFQATT and SNEGSKA (reference sequence). This CDR3 comprises 14 residues. The CDR3 spells CSASRAGEAYEQYF. CDR3 nucleotides: TGCAGTGCTAGTCGAGCGGGAGAAGCCTACGAGCAGTACTTC.

The J gene is TRBJ2-2, the V gene TRBV11-3; 8 bases align to TRBD1. The V gene's germline CDR1 is SGHNT and CDR2 YENEEA. Unmatched junction bases numbered 4, after V lost 7 bases and J lost 6 bases. There are 13 residues in the CDR3. This CDR3 reads CASTDRGSGELFF. CDR3 nucleotides: TGTGCCAGCACCGACAGGGGATCCGGGGAGCTGTTTTTT.

V is TRBV5-1 and J is TRBJ2-7; 7 bases match TRBD2. CDR3 length: 17 amino acids. Germline trimming cut 1 base from V and 1 base from J; bases unmatched to any gene: 11. Germline V gene lookup returns CDR1 SGHRS and CDR2 YFSETQ. The CDR3 DNA reads TGCGCCAGCAGCTTGATCAAGTTTGGGACTAAATCCTACGAGCAGTACTTC. Protein product: CASSLIKFGTKSYEQYF.

The count of this clone is one. The chain carries TRBV24-1 and TRBJ2-3, with 10 positions matching TRBD1. The V gene end was trimmed by 3 bases and the J gene end by 4 bases; junction bases not matched to a gene: 24. Germline CDR1 KGHDR, CDR2 SFDVKD. The length of the CDR3 is 22 residues. The CDR3 nucleotides are TGTGCCACCAGTGATCGTACAATATGGGACAGGGGCCAAACCTGGGAATCAGATACGCAGTATTTT. It specifies CATSDRTIWDRGQTWESDTQYF.

This chain joins TRBV5-6 and TRBJ2-7, with a possible D match to TRBD1 (5 bases). The CDR3 loop spans 14 amino acids. The V and J ends lost 0 bases and 1 base respectively, with 8 bases between them. Germline V lookup: CDR1 SGHDT, CDR2 YYEEEE. Here the CDR3 reads CASSLAGFSYEQYF. CDR3 bases: TGTGCCAGCAGCTTGGCAGGGTTTTCCTACGAGCAGTACTTC.

This clone has only one observation. This sequence joins TRBV27 and TRBJ1-1; 8 nucleotides agree with TRBD1. Germline V gene lookup returns CDR1 MNHEY and CDR2 SMNVEV (reference sequence). The CDR3 totals 13 residues. The J segment lost 10 bases and the V segment lost 6 bases, leaving 10 bases of the junction unmatched. The CDR3 DNA reads TGTGCCAGCAGCCCCAGACAGGGGAGCCTAGCTTTCTTT. It encodes CASSPRQGSLAFF.

V usage is TRBV5-1 and J usage is TRBJ2-3, with 11 positions matching TRBD2. The CDR3 is made up of 16 amino acids. Germline CDR1 is SGHRS and CDR2 is YFSETQ. V was pared by 3 bases and J by 2 bases, with 5 bases of the junction left unmatched. The CDR3: CASSWGLAASTDTQYF. The CDR3 DNA is TGCGCCAGCAGCTGGGGACTAGCGGCTTCCACAGATACGCAGTATTTT.

V gene TRBV10-3 combines with J gene TRBJ1-1, with unresolved D. CDR1 is ENHRY and CDR2 is SYGVKD in the germline V gene. Between the trimmed V and J ends, which lost 4 bases and 5 bases, there was a span of 14 bases. This CDR3 is 14 amino acids long. CDR3 residues: CAISVEGLGTEAFF. The CDR3 DNA sequence: TGTGCCATCAGTGTGGAAGGGCTGGGAACTGAAGCTTTCTTT.

This chain uses TRBV3-1 (or the pseudogene TRBV3-2) with TRBJ1-1; possibly TRBD1 for D (6 bases). Trimming shortened V by 0 bases and J by 0 bases, and 17 bases separated the two germline ends. The CDR3 has 18 amino acids. Germline values: CDR1 LGHDT, CDR2 YNNKEL (reference sequence). CDR3 DNA: TGTGCCAGCAGCCAAGACAGGGGCGATATTTTTATGAACACTGAAGCTTTCTTT. Its protein product is CASSQDRGDIFMNTEAFF.

The V call is TRBV5-8, the J call TRBJ2-5, with a weak D call TRBD1 (6 bases). The V end was cut by 4 bases, the J end by 2 bases, with 12 bases between. The CDR3 has 14 residues. Germline CDR1 is SGHTS and CDR2 is YDEGEE. The CDR3 region is CASSRQAIQETQYF. The CDR3 nucleotides read TGTGCCAGCAGCCGACAGGCAATTCAAGAGACCCAGTACTTC.

The rearrangement joins TRBV7-2 to TRBJ2-1; TRBD2 aligns across 9 bases. Germline V CDR1 and CDR2: SGHTA, FQGNSA. The CDR3 sequence is 16 residues long. The V segment lost 2 bases and the J segment 2 bases; nucleotides outside the gene matches: 4. The CDR3 sequence: CASSLLLAGPYNEQFF. DNA of the CDR3: TGTGCCAGCAGCTTACTCCTAGCGGGGCCCTACAATGAGCAGTTCTTC.

In regard to this clone: The junction differs from germline at one of its ends, possibly a read error. V usage is TRBV5-4 and J usage is TRBJ2-7, with 13 nucleotides matching TRBD2. The CDR3 totals 15 residues. Germline loops: CDR1 SGHNT, CDR2 YYREEE (reference sequence). The CDR3 sequence: CASSLPSGTSGTIIF. CDR3 nucleotide sequence: TGTGCCAGCAGCTTACCCTCCGGGACTAGCGGGACCATCATCTTC.

This chain uses TRBV3-1 (or the pseudogene TRBV3-2) with TRBJ1-1; TRBD1 matches at 10 bases. Germline assignment: CDR1 LGHDT and CDR2 YNNKEL (reference sequence). V shed 4 bases, J shed 10 bases, and the junction held 9 bases outside the gene matches. This CDR3 has 14 amino acids. CDR3 coding DNA: TGTGCCAGCAGCCCGAGCGACAGGGGGCAGGGAGCTTTCTTT. Translated, it gives CASSPSDRGQGAFF.

The chain links TRBV9 to TRBJ2-5; TRBD1 or TRBD2 may be the D gene (5 bases each). V lost 0 bases to trimming and J lost 3 bases, with 18 bases between them. The CDR3 totals 17 residues. The germline gives CDR1 SGDLS, CDR2 YYNGEE. DNA of the CDR3: TGTGCCAGCAGCGTAGGAGGGGTTGGACCGTCGAAAGAGACCCAGTACTTC. This translates into CASSVGGVGPSKETQYF.